One sample yielded the 26 T cell receptor beta chains listed below, sequenced in a study of T cell responses to AZD1222 COVID-19 vaccine (dated by TCRdb to the early 2020s). Library construction relied on the immunoSEQ multiplex PCR assay. Held by TCRdb, this immuneACCESS table contains in-frame sequences only and omits some clones. Under half of the omission traces to an unresolved V gene where checked; the cause of the rest is unknown. Here the sample has more than 150,000 clones; approximately 90% occur a single time. The ten largest account for under 4% of the sample. Reading the label with the study, this specimen's time point is: about 28 days (+/-7) after the second vaccine dose. Source: peripheral blood, taken 28 days after the second AZD1222 dose. Source of these receptors: an adult who received the AZD1222 COVID-19 vaccine.

The chain carries TRBV10-3 and TRBJ2-3; no firm D call. CDR3 length: 15 residues. V lost 10 bases and J lost 5, with 22 bases in between. Looked up from germline, CDR1 is ENHRY and CDR2 is SYGVKD. The CDR3 spells CATRPVKAGEDTQYF. The CDR3, as DNA: TGTGCCACCCGTCCCGTTAAGGCCGGAGAAGATACGCAGTATTTT.

This clone appeared a few times. The CDR3 bases are TGTGCCAGCAGGGAACAGGGAGGAATCTCTGGGGCCAACGTCCTGACTTTC. It translates to CASREQGGISGANVLTF. This chain links TRBV2 with TRBJ2-6, with D perhaps TRBD1 or TRBD2 (6 bases each). Germline V gene lookup returns CDR1 SNHLY and CDR2 FYNNEI. The CDR3 runs to 17 residues. Trimming removed 6 bases at V and 0 bases at J, with 15 bases between. Using reference TRBV2 and TRBJ2-6 for the parts outside the CDR3, the full variable domain is EPEVTQTPSHQVTQMGQEVILRCVPISNHLYFYWYRQILGQKVEFLVSFYNNEISEKSEIFDDQFSVERPDGSNFTLKIRSTKLEDSAMYFCASREQGGISGANVLTFGAGSRLTVL.

The genes are TRBV11-2 and TRBJ2-5; 11 bases are a match to TRBD2. This CDR3 contains 18 residues. Losses at the gene ends were 2 bases for V and 4 bases for J; bases not matched to a gene: 12. The germline V gene has CDR1 SGHAT and CDR2 FQNNGV. The CDR3 is CASSLWGLAATGVETQYF. CDR3 DNA sequence: TGTGCCAGCAGCTTATGGGGACTAGCGGCTACTGGGGTAGAGACCCAGTACTTC.

The chain joins TRBV4-1 to TRBJ2-2, with TRBD2 matching 10 bases. The germline V gene has CDR1 MGHRA and CDR2 YSYEKL. V gave up 4 bases and J gave up 5 bases; unmatched junction bases: 10. CDR3 length: 17 amino acids. As DNA, the CDR3 is TGCGCCAGCAGCCCCTTGGCCAGCGGGAGGGGGACCGGGGAGCTGTTTTTT. Its protein is CASSPLASGRGTGELFF.

The chain employs TRBV28 and TRBJ2-1, with D perhaps assigned TRBD1 or TRBD2 (5 bases each). Germline V gives CDR1 MDHEN, CDR2 SYDVKM. V lost 5 bases and J 7 bases, leaving 18 bases between the germline ends. There are 15 residues in the CDR3. The CDR3 loop reads CASSLQTSRENEQFF. CDR3 bases: TGTGCCAGCAGTCTACAAACGTCCAGGGAGAATGAGCAGTTCTTC.

The J gene is TRBJ2-1, the V gene TRBV7-2; D is perhaps TRBD2 (7 bases). The CDR3 contains 15 residues. Germline CDR1 reads SGHTA; CDR2 reads FQGNSA. Trimming pared 1 base from V and 5 bases from J, leaving 12 bases between. CDR3 loop: CASSLEGGTNNEQFF. The CDR3, as DNA: TGTGCCAGCAGCTTAGAGGGGGGGACCAACAATGAGCAGTTCTTC.

Sample share makes this clone medium-sized. The gene calls are TRBV6-1 and TRBJ1-1; D might be TRBD1 (6 bases). This CDR3 has 17 residues. Trimming took 2 bases from V and 0 from J, leaving 16 bases between them. Per germline, CDR1 MNHNS and CDR2 SASEGT. CDR3 in DNA: TGTGCCAGCAGTGAAAGGTACGGCAGGGGATTGAACACTGAAGCTTTCTTT. Its translation is CASSERYGRGLNTEAFF.

The rearrangement uses TRBV29-1 and TRBJ2-7, with D possibly being TRBD1 or TRBD2 (6 bases each). Germline CDR1 and CDR2: SQVTM and ANQGSEA. The CDR3 has 14 residues. V gave up 6 bases and J gave up 6 bases, with 21 bases separating them. The chain's CDR3 is CSVWGAGSSGEQYF. The CDR3 coding sequence is TGCAGCGTATGGGGGGCGGGTAGCTCCGGCGAGCAGTACTTC.

The rearrangement links TRBV29-1 to TRBJ1-2; weak D call: TRBD1 (6 bases). CDR3 length: 12 residues. CDR1 and CDR2 (germline): SQVTM, ANQGSEA. Trimming cost V 2 bases and J 8 bases, with 12 bases left between them. Here the CDR3 reads CSVEPGQTGYTF. As DNA, the CDR3 is TGCAGCGTTGAACCCGGACAGACGGGCTACACCTTC.

The chain has TRBV5-1 and TRBJ2-3, with 9 bases fitting TRBD2. The CDR3 has 15 residues. J was trimmed by 1 base and V by 2 bases; bases with no gene match: 2. Looked up from germline, CDR1 is SGHRS and CDR2 is YFSETQ. In DNA, the CDR3 is TGCGCCAGCAGCTTACGGACTAGCGGCACAGATACGCAGTATTTT. This gives the protein CASSLRTSGTDTQYF.

The chain carries TRBV5-1 and TRBJ1-1; 8 bases are a match to TRBD1. The length of the CDR3 is 13 residues. V gave up 4 bases and J gave up 8 bases; unmatched junction bases: 7. The V gene's germline CDR1 is SGHRS and CDR2 YFSETQ. CDR3 protein: CASSLRQGQEAFF. CDR3 DNA: TGCGCCAGCAGCCTACGACAGGGGCAGGAAGCTTTCTTT.

This clone appeared a single time. The rearrangement links TRBV11-3 to TRBJ2-3; D is undetermined. The CDR3 totals 16 residues. Germline V gives CDR1 SGHNT, CDR2 YENEEA. V dropped 1 base and J dropped 0 bases, with 11 bases sitting between them. The CDR3 here is CASSLASGSSTDTQYF. For the CDR3, the DNA is TGTGCCAGCAGCTTAGCATCCGGCAGCAGCACAGATACGCAGTATTTT.

This chain joins TRBV14 and TRBJ2-7; D unresolved. Trimming took off 2 bases at V and 2 bases at J, with 10 bases between the two ends. The CDR3 is 14 residues long. Germline V lookup: CDR1 SGHDN, CDR2 FVKESK. Here the CDR3 DNA reads TGTGCCAGCAGCCAACTTCTTGTGCCCTACGAGCAGTACTTC. Translated, it gives CASSQLLVPYEQYF.

The chain joins TRBV7-3 to TRBJ1-1; TRBD1 might be the D (5 bases). CDR3 length: 11 amino acids. Germline assignment: CDR1 SGHTA and CDR2 FQGTGA. Trimming left V 5 bases short and J 11 bases short, with 12 bases between. CDR3 in DNA: TGTGCCAGCAGCCCCGGCAAGGGGGCTTTCTTT. This codes for CASSPGKGAFF.

The chain uses TRBV9 and TRBJ2-3; TRBD2 matches 7 bases. Trimming took 4 bases from V and 0 from J; bases not matched to a gene: 5. Germline CDR1 is SGDLS and CDR2 is YYNGEE. This CDR3 has 15 residues. DNA of the CDR3: TGTGCCAGCAGCCGGGGGAGGGGCAGCACAGATACGCAGTATTTT. This encodes CASSRGRGSTDTQYF.

This clone has a single count. The rearrangement joins TRBV9 to TRBJ1-6; D is unclear. Trimming cost V 2 bases and J 2 bases, with 14 bases left between them. This CDR3 region has 17 residues. From germline, CDR1 is SGDLS and CDR2 YYNGEE. This chain's CDR3 is CASSVDRQVTYNSPLHF. CDR3 bases: TGTGCCAGCAGCGTGGACCGCCAGGTGACCTATAATTCACCCCTCCACTTT.

V is TRBV19 and J is TRBJ2-5; no firm D call. This CDR3 has 14 amino acids. CDR1 and CDR2 (germline): LNHDA, SQIVND (reference sequence). The V gene lost 7 bases and the J gene lost 5 bases, with 17 bases spanning the gap. CDR3 coding DNA: TGTGCCAGTACGAAAGCTGGGGTCGAGGAGACCCAGTACTTC. Protein product: CASTKAGVEETQYF.

The chain has TRBV9 and TRBJ2-5; 8 bases line up with TRBD1. V was pared by 4 bases and J by 5 bases, with 10 bases of the junction left unmatched. The CDR3 has 15 amino acids. CDR1 and CDR2 (germline): SGDLS, YYNGEE. CDR3 in DNA: TGTGCCAGCAGCTCATACAGGGGGTCGGGCGAGACCCAGTACTTC. This translates into CASSSYRGSGETQYF.

The J gene is TRBJ2-7, the V gene TRBV4-3; D may be TRBD1 or TRBD2 (5 bases each). CDR3 length: 14 amino acids. V lost 2 bases to trimming and J lost 1 base, with 9 bases between them. From germline, CDR1 is LGHNA and CDR2 YSLEER. CDR3 bases: TGCGCCAGCAGCCAATTTGGGGGTTCCTACGAGCAGTACTTC. This translates into CASSQFGGSYEQYF.

The V call is TRBV6-1, the J call TRBJ1-5; D is ambiguous. The CDR3 sequence is 11 residues long. Trimming stripped 3 bases from V and 4 bases from J, with 1 base between. Looked up from germline, CDR1 is MNHNS and CDR2 is SASEGT. The chain's CDR3 is CASSDNQPQHF. The CDR3 nucleotides read TGTGCCAGCAGTGATAATCAGCCCCAGCATTTT.

The chain links TRBV7-9 to TRBJ2-1; 14 bases fit TRBD2. CDR1 SEHNR and CDR2 FQNEAQ come from the germline V gene (reference sequence). The CDR3 length is 18 residues. The ends lost 3 bases at V and 0 bases at J; junction bases unmatched: 4. CDR3 bases: TGTGCCAGCAGCTTGGTGGGACTAGCGGGGGCCTCCTACAATGAGCAGTTCTTC. Protein sequence: CASSLVGLAGASYNEQFF.

The V and J genes are TRBV9 and TRBJ2-2; either TRBD1 or TRBD2 may fit D (5 bases each). Germline assignment: CDR1 SGDLS and CDR2 YYNGEE. The V and J ends lost 3 bases and 2 bases respectively, with 14 bases between them. This CDR3 region has 16 residues. The chain's CDR3 is CASSARDGFNTGELFF. CDR3 nucleotides: TGTGCCAGCAGCGCCCGGGACGGGTTTAACACCGGGGAGCTGTTTTTT.

The chain carries TRBV19 and TRBJ2-5, with 7 bases lining up with TRBD2. The CDR3 has 16 amino acids. The V gene end was trimmed by 10 bases and the J gene end by 2 bases; junction bases not matched to a gene: 16. The germline gives CDR1 LNHDA, CDR2 SQIVND (reference sequence). CDR3 amino acids: CAKSQKRELAQETQYF. In nucleotides, the CDR3 is TGTGCCAAGTCACAAAAGCGGGAACTTGCACAAGAGACCCAGTACTTC.

V is TRBV5-5 and J is TRBJ2-7; 7 bases line up with TRBD1. The germline gives CDR1 SGHKS, CDR2 YYEKEE (reference sequence). The V and J ends lost 1 base and 3 bases, in that order; junction bases with no gene match: 7. The CDR3 length is 15 residues. CDR3 bases: TGTGCCAGCAGCTTGAGTTCGGCAGGGGGCTACGAGCAGTACTTC. Translation: CASSLSSAGGYEQYF.

The chain employs TRBV3-1 (or the pseudogene TRBV3-2) and TRBJ1-2, with TRBD1 identical over 10 bases. The CDR3 loop spans 15 amino acids. V lost 6 bases, J lost 1 base, and 5 bases stayed unmatched. Looked up from germline, CDR1 is LGHDT and CDR2 is YNNKEL (reference sequence). In nucleotides, the CDR3 is TGTGCCAGCAGACCTTGGACAGGGGGTAACTATGGCTACACCTTC. The encoded protein is CASRPWTGGNYGYTF.

The gene calls are TRBV19 and TRBJ1-5; tentative D call: TRBD1 (5 bases). The V end lost 5 bases, the J end lost 0 bases, and 14 bases lay between the germline ends. This CDR3 spans 16 amino acids. Germline values: CDR1 LNHDA, CDR2 SQIVND (reference sequence). CDR3 DNA sequence: TGTGCCAGTAGTGGGGGTCTATCGGTTAGCAATCAGCCCCAGCATTTT. Protein sequence: CASSGGLSVSNQPQHF.